The 6 T cell receptor beta chains in this list originate from one sample, sequenced in a study of blood T cell repertoires in COVID-19. Some clones are missing from TCRdb's copy, which holds only in-frame ones; the method was immunoSEQ multiplex PCR. The data contain under 300,000 clones, approximately 91% of them singletons. The sample taken for sequencing was peripheral blood. These receptors all stem from a man aged 50-59 years with acute or convalescent COVID-19.

The V call is TRBV12-3 or TRBV12-4, the J call TRBJ2-2; 7 bases agree with TRBD2. Trimming cost V 6 bases and J 5 bases; bases outside gene matches: 3. The length of the CDR3 is 13 residues. The DNA for the CDR3 is TGTGCCAGCAGGTGGGGAGGGACCGGGGAGCTGTTTTTT. This translates into CASRWGGTGELFF.

The CDR3 DNA reads as TGTGCCAGCAGTTCCATTGGGCCGGAAGAGACCCAGTACTTC. Translating it yields CASSSIGPEETQYF. The chain employs TRBV2 and TRBJ2-5; the D is unclear. Trimming removed 5 bases from V and 3 bases from J, with 13 bases in between. Germline CDR1 and CDR2: SNHLY and FYNNEI. The CDR3 sequence is 14 residues long. The entire variable domain, with the rest obtained from reference TRBV2 and TRBJ2-5, is as follows: EPEVTQTPSHQVTQMGQEVILRCVPISNHLYFYWYRQILGQKVEFLVSFYNNEISEKSEIFDDQFSVERPDGSNFTLKIRSTKLEDSAMYFCASSSIGPEETQYFGPGTRLLVL.

V is TRBV18 and J is TRBJ1-1; no definite D call. The CDR3 totals 13 residues. CDR1 is KGHSH, CDR2 LQKENI, per germline. V gave up 3 bases and J gave up 1 base, with 6 bases separating them. CDR3 amino acids: CASSPASNTEAFF. The DNA for the CDR3 is TGTGCCAGCTCACCGGCTTCGAACACTGAAGCTTTCTTT.

The V gene is TRBV3-1 (or the pseudogene TRBV3-2), the J gene TRBJ2-1; maybe TRBD2 (5 bases). The CDR3 totals 15 residues. V gave up 3 bases and J gave up 0 bases, with 9 bases separating them. Germline loops: CDR1 LGHDT, CDR2 YNNKEL (reference sequence). This CDR3 reads CASSHGLDSYNEQFF. The CDR3 DNA sequence: TGTGCCAGCAGCCACGGACTCGACTCCTACAATGAGCAGTTCTTC.

This chain uses TRBV2 with TRBJ1-2; 8 nucleotides match TRBD1. This CDR3 is 15 amino acids long. V dropped 4 bases and J dropped 4; count of bases not matched to a gene: 8. CDR1 SNHLY and CDR2 FYNNEI come from the germline V gene. The CDR3 nucleotides are TGTGCCAGCAGTGCCCGGGGACAGGAGGTCTATGGCTACACCTTC. This codes for CASSARGQEVYGYTF.

The chain couples TRBV11-2 to TRBJ2-2; D is possibly TRBD2 (6 bases). V gave up 5 bases and J gave up 7 bases, with 14 bases separating them. There are 14 residues in the CDR3. Germline values: CDR1 SGHAT, CDR2 FQNNGV. CDR3 in DNA: TGTGCCAGCAGCCGACTAGAAAAGGGCGGGGAGCTGTTTTTT. Translating gives CASSRLEKGGELFF.